These T cell receptor beta chains were read from a single sample in a study of CD8 T cells in ankylosing spondylitis. TCRdb redid the calling of the 5' RACE reads with MiXCR, one entry per CDR3 protein. This sample has around 770,000 distinct CDR3 sequences, with 12% found just once. Material: blood, either unsorted or a sorted T cell fraction (not recorded which). The receptors shown here come from a male donor with ankylosing spondylitis. Each CDR3 is given with its conserved first and last residue. The D gene is left open where the match is weak. Where a row states a size, it is once, few, many or the class of an expanded clone; other rows omit it.

>few|TRBJ2-7|TRBD2|TRBV6-2/TRBV6-3
TGTGCCAGCAGTTACGGGACTAGGAACTCCTACGAGCAGTACTTC
CASSYGTRNSYEQYF
>many|TRBJ1-6|NA|TRBV25-1
TGTGCCAGCAGTGAATGGGGAGGGGGGAGCTCCTATAATTCACCCCTCCACTTT
CASSEWGGGSSYNSPLHF
>many|TRBJ2-4|NA|TRBV10-3
TGTGCCATCAGTGAGTCGAAGGGGACGATAAACATTCAGTACTTC
CAISESKGTINIQYF
>NA|TRBJ1-1|NA|TRBV6-6
TGTGCCAGCAGTTACCCGATGGAAGGGGCTTTCTTT
CASSYPMEGAFF
>NA|TRBJ1-2|NA|TRBV6-2/TRBV6-3
TGTGCCAGCAGTTGGAGGGGCGCGTATGGCTACACCTTC
CASSWRGAYGYTF
>many|TRBJ2-3|NA|TRBV20-1
TGCAGTGCTAGAGGATTAGGGGGCACAGATACGCAGTATTTT
CSARGLGGTDTQYF
>NA|TRBJ1-2|NA|TRBV7-9
TGTGCCAGCAGCTTAATATCGCGGGATGGCTACACCTTC
CASSLISRDGYTF
>few|TRBJ2-7|NA|TRBV21-1
TGTGCCAGCAGCAACGATGGGGACATGGGTCCCTACGAGCAGTACTTC
CASSNDGDMGPYEQYF
>NA|TRBJ2-7|NA|TRBV20-1
TGCAGTGCTAGAGATCCAAACGGGTCCAACTACGAGCAGTACTTC
CSARDPNGSNYEQYF
>few|TRBJ1-2|NA|TRBV7-9
TGTGCCAGCAGCTTAGTAGACACCTCGGTAAACTATGGCTACACCTTC
CASSLVDTSVNYGYTF